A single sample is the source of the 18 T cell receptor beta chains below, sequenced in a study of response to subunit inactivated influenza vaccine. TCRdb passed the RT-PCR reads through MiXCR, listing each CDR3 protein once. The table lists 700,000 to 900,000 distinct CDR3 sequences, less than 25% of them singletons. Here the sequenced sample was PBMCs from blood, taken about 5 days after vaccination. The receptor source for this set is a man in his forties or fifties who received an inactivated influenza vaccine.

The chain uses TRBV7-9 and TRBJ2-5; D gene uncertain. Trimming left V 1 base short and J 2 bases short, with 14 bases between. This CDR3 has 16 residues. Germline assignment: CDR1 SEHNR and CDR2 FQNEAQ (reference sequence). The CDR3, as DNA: TGTGCCAGCAGCTTAGGAAGCTACTACCTTCAAGAGACCCAGTACTTC. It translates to CASSLGSYYLQETQYF.

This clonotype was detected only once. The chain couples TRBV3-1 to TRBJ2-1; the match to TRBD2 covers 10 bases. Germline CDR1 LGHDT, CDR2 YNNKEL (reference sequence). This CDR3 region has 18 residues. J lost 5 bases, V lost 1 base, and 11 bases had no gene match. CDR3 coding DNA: TGTGCCAGCAGCCAAGTGCTAGCGGGAGTAACGTTGAACAATGAGCAGTTCTTC. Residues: CASSQVLAGVTLNNEQFF.

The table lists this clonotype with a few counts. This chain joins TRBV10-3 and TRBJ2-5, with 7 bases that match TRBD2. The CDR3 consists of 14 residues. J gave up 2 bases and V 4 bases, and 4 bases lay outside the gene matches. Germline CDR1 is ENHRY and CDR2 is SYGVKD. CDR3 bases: TGTGCCATCAGTGGGGAGGGTCGACAAGAGACCCAGTACTTC. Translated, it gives CAISGEGRQETQYF.

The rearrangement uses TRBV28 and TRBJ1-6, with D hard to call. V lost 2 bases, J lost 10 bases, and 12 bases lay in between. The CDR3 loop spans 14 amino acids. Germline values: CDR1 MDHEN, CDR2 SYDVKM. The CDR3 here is CASSLRRTKSPLHF. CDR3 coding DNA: TGTGCCAGCAGTTTACGGAGGACCAAATCACCCCTCCACTTT.

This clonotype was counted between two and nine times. CDR3 coding DNA: TGTGCCAGCAGCTCGGGACTAGAGCACAATGAGCAGTTCTTC. The encoded protein is CASSSGLEHNEQFF. The gene calls are TRBV7-2 and TRBJ2-1; 8 bases line up with TRBD2. V was pared by 4 bases and J by 5 bases, with 4 bases of the junction left unmatched. The CDR3 consists of 14 residues. Germline V gene sequence: CDR1 SGHTA, CDR2 FQGNSA.

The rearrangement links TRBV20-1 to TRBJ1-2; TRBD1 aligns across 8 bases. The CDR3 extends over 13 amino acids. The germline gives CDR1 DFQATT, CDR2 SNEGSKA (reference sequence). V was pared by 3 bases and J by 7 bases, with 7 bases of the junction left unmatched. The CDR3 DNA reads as TGCAGTGCTAGGACAGGGGAAACTTTTGGCTACACCTTC. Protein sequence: CSARTGETFGYTF.

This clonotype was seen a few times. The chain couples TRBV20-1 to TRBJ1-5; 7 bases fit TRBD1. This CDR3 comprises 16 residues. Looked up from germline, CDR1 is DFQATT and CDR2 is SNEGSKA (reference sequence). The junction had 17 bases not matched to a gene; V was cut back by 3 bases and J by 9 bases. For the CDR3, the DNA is TGCAGTGCTAGTGAAACCGGGACAGCGGACAATACGCCCCAGCATTTT. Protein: CSASETGTADNTPQHF.

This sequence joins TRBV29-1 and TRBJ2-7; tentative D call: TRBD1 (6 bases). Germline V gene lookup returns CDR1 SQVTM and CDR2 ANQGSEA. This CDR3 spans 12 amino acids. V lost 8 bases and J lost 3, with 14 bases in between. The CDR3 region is CSPWTAVYEQYF. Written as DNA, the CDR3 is TGCAGCCCCTGGACAGCCGTCTACGAGCAGTACTTC.

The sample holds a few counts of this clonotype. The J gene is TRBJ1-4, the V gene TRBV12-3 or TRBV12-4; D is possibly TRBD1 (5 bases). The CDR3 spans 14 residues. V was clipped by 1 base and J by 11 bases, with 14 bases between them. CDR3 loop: CASSLVVGADKLFF. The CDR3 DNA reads TGTGCCAGCAGTTTAGTGGTTGGGGCAGACAAACTGTTTTTT.

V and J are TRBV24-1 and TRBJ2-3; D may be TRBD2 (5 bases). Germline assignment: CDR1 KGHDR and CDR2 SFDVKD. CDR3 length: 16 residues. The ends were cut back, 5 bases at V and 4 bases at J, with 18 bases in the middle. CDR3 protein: CATSGIPSLGADTQYF. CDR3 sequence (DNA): TGTGCCACCAGTGGTATCCCCTCCTTGGGAGCAGATACGCAGTATTTT.

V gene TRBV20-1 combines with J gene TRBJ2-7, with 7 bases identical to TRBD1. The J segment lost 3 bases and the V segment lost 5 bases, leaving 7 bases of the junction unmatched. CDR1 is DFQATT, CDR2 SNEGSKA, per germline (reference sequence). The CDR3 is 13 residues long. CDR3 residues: CSAPRQGDYEQYF. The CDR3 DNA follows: TGCAGTGCTCCTAGACAGGGAGACTACGAGCAGTACTTC.

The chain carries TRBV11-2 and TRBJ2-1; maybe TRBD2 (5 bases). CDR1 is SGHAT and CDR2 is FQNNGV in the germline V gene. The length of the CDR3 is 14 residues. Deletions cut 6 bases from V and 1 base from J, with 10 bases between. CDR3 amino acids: CASRPRDSYNEQFF. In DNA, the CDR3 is TGTGCCAGCAGACCACGGGATTCCTACAATGAGCAGTTCTTC.

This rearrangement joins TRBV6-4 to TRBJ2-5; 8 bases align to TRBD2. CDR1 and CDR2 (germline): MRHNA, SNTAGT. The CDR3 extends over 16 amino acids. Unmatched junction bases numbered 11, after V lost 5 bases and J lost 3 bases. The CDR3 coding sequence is TGTGCCAGCAGTTCCCCCAGCGGGGGCAGGGAAGAGACCCAGTACTTC. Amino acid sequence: CASSSPSGGREETQYF.

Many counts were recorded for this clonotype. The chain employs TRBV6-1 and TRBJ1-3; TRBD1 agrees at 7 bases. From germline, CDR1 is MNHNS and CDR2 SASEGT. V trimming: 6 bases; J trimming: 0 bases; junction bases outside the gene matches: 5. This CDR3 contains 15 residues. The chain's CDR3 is CASRGTVSSGNTIYF. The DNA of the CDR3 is TGTGCCAGCAGGGGGACAGTTAGCTCTGGAAACACCATATATTTT.

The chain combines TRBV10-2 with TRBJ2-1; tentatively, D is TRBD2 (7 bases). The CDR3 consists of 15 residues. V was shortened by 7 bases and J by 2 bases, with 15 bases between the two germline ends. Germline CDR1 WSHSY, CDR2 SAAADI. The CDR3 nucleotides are TGCGCCAGCATCGAAGGGGGGGCCCCCTACAATGAGCAGTTCTTC. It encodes CASIEGGAPYNEQFF.

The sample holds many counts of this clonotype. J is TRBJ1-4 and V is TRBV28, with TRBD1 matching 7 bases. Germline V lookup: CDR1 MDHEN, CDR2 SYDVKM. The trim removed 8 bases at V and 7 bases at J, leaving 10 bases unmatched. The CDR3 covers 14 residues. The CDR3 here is CASATGVIGEKLFF. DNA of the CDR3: TGTGCCAGCGCAACAGGGGTTATAGGTGAAAAACTGTTTTTT. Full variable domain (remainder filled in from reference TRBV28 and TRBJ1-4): DVKVTQSSRYLVKRTGEKVFLECVQDMDHENMFWYRQDPGLGLRLIYFSYDVKMKEKGDIPEGYSVSREKKERFSLILESASTNQTSMYLCASATGVIGEKLFFGSGTQLSVL.

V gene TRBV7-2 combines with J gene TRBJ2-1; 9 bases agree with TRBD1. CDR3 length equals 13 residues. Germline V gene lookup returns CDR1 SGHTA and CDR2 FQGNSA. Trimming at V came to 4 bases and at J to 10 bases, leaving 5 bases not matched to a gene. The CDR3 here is CASSSNRGREQFF. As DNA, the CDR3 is TGTGCCAGCAGCTCTAACAGGGGGCGGGAGCAGTTCTTC.

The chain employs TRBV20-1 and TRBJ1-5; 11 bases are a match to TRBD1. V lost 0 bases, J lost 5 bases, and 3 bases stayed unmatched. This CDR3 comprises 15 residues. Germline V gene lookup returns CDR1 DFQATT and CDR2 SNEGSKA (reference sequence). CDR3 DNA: TGCAGTGCTAGAGATTGGGGACAGGGGGATCAGCCCCAGCATTTT. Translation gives CSARDWGQGDQPQHF.